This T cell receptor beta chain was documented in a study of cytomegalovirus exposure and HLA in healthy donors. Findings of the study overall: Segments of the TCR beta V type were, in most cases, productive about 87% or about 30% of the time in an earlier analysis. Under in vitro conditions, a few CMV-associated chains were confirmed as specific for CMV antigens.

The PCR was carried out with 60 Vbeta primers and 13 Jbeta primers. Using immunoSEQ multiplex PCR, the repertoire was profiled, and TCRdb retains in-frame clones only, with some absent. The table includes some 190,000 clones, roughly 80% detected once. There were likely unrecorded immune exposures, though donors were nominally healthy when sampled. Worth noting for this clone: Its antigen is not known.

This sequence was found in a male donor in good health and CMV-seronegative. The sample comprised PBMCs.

CDR3 amino acids: CASWGQGAYEQYF. CDR3 nucleotide sequence: TGTGCCAGTTGGGGACAGGGGGCTTACGAGCAGTACTTC. This chain links TRBV27 with TRBJ2-7; 12 bases line up with TRBD1. The CDR3 is made up of 13 amino acids. The junction had 4 bases not matched to a gene; V was cut back by 9 bases and J by 4 bases. Germline lookup yields CDR1 MNHEY and CDR2 SMNVEV (reference sequence).